Sequencing of this T cell receptor beta chain was carried out in a study of Ad26.COV2.S vaccination and SARS-CoV-2 variants. The wider study: Intramuscularly, Ad26.COV2.S was given either once or twice, 56 days apart. Study conclusions and caveats: In TCR breadth and depth analyses, total T cell responses may have been underestimated. The study found similar non-spike TCR breadth in vaccine and placebo recipients.

The CDR3 is made up of 14 amino acids. Germline assignment: CDR1 MNHEY and CDR2 SMNVEV (reference sequence). V was pared by 5 bases and J by 7 bases, with 18 bases between. Comments on this clone: No antigen is known for it.

Some clones are missing from TCRdb's copy, which holds only in-frame ones; the method was immunoSEQ multiplex PCR. In the table there are around 420,000 clones, around 89% of which are singletons. The treatment was: roughly 19 received Ad26.COV2.S at low or high dose, single or two shots; roughly five received placebo; per-sample allocation not given. Sampling occurred on day 63 after the first vaccine or placebo injection. The sequenced sample was peripheral blood, obtained in a trial of Ad26.COV2.S vaccine versus placebo. The chain combines TRBV27 with TRBJ2-7; D unclear. The sequence was collected from a person between 18 and 60 years old who received the Ad26.COV2.S COVID-19 vaccine or a placebo. The CDR3 DNA reads as TGTGCCAGCAGTCCTCGAAATGACCGGTGGGAGCAGTACTTC. As protein: CASSPRNDRWEQYF.